The clone carrying this T cell receptor (beta chain) was counted ten times or more. This entry is derived from a study of T cell repertoires in cytomegalovirus infection. TCRdb re-called the reads with MiXCR, one entry per CDR3 protein. The top ten clones hold around 9.6% of a sample with approximately 500,000 distinct CDR3 sequences, over 9% of them seen once. The germline CDR1 and CDR2 sequences are SNHLY and FYNNEI. Trimming shortened V by 6 bases and J by 1 base, and 9 bases separated the two germline ends. The CDR3 totals 13 residues. The receptor comes from a human donor in good health (CMV status not recorded). Some clones in this sample may be carry-over from other donors' samples. The chain joins TRBV2 to TRBJ1-1; D remains unclear. The sample was PBMCs. CDR3 residues: CASSQRWNTEAFF. The CDR3 DNA follows: TGTGCCAGCAGCCAGAGGTGGAACACTGAAGCTTTCTTT.